This paragraph reports one TCR beta chain. What it binds is not known. Per the germline V gene, CDR1 is SNHLY and CDR2 is FYNNEI. V lost 7 bases, J lost 0 bases, and 11 bases lay in between. CDR3 length: 14 residues. This entry is derived from a study of T cells in Graves' hyperthyroidism and ophthalmopathy. General observations from the study: Model-based prediction identified ophthalmopathy a median around 6.5 months prior to its onset.

Researchers took RNA transcripts and amplified the TCR beta CDR3 regions from them. HTBI primers were employed in a first-round RT-PCR of the TCR CDR3. Each CDR3 protein is one row after TCRdb ran MiXCR on the multiplex PCR reads. The sample holds 250,000 to 300,000 distinct CDR3 sequences, approximately 18% seen once. The clonotype was recovered from a man in his fifties with Graves' ophthalmopathy. The chain recombines TRBV2 with TRBJ2-3; D ambiguous. Sequenced: blood. The chain's CDR3 is CASNQSPSTDTQYF. CDR3 coding DNA: TGTGCCAGCAATCAGAGCCCTAGCACAGATACGCAGTATTTT.